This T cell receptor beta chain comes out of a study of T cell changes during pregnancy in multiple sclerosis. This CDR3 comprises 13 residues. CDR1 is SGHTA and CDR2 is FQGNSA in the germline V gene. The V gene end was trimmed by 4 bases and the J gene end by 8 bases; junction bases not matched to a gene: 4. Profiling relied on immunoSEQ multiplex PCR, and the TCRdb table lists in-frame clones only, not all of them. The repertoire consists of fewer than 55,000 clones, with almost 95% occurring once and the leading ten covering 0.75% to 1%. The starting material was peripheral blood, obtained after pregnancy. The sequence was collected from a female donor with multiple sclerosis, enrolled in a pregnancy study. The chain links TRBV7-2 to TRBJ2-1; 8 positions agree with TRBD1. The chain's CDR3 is CASSSDRVDEQFF. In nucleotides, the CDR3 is TGTGCCAGCAGCTCGGACAGGGTCGATGAGCAGTTCTTC.